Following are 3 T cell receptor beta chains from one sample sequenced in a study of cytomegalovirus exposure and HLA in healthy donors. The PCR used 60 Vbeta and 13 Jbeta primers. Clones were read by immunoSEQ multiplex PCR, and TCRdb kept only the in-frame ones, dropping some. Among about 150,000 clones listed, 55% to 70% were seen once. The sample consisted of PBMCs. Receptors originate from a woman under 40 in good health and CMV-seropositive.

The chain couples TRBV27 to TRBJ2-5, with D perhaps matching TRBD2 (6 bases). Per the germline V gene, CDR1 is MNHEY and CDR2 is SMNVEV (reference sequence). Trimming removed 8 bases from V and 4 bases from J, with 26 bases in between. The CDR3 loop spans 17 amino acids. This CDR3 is CASSRGAGNYDGETQYF. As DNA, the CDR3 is TGTGCCAGCTCCCGTGGCGCGGGGAACTATGACGGAGAGACCCAGTACTTC.

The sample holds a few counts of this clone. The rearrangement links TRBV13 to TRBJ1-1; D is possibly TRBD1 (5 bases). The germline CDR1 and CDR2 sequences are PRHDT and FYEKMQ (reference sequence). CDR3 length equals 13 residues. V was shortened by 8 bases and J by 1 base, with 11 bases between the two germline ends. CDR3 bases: TGTGCCAGCCGAACGACAGCGAACACTGAAGCTTTCTTT. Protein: CASRTTANTEAFF.

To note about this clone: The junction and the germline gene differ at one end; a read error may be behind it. CDR3 DNA: TGTGCCAGAAGTTTCGGGGGGCGACAGACCTGGGAGCAGTACTTC. The encoded protein is CARSFGGRQTWEQYF. The chain links TRBV6-5 to TRBJ2-7, with D possibly being TRBD2 (7 bases). Germline assignment: CDR1 MNHEY and CDR2 SVGAGI. The CDR3 is made up of 15 amino acids.